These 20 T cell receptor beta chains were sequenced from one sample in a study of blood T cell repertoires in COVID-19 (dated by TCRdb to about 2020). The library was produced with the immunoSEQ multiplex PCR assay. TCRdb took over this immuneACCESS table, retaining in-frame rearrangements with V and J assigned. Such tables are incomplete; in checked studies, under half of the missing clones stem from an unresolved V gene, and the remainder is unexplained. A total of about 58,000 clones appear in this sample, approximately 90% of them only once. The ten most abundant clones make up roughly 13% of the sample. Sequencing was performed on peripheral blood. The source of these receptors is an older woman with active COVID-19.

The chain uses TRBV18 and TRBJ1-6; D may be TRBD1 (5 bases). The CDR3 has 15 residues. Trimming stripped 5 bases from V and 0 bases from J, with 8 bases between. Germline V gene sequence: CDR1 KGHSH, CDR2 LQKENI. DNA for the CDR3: TGTGCCAGCTCAAAACAGGCCTCCTATAATTCACCCCTCCACTTT. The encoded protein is CASSKQASYNSPLHF.

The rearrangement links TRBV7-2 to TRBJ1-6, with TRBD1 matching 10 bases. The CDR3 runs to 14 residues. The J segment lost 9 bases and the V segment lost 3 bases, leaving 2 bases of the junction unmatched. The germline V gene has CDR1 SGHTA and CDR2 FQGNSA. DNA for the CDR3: TGTGCCAGCAGCTTGGGACAGGGGATTTCACCCCTCCACTTT. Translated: CASSLGQGISPLHF. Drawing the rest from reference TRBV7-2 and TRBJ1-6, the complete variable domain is GAGVSQSPSNKVTEKGKDVELRCDPISGHTALYWYRQSLGQGLEFLIYFQGNSAPDKSGLPSDRFSAERTGGSVSTLTIQRTQQEDSAVYLCASSLGQGISPLHFGNGTRLTVT.

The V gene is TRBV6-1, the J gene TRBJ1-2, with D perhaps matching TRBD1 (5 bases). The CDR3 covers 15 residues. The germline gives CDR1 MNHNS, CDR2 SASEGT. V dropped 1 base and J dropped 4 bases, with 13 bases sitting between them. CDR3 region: CASSEGPGRGYGYTF. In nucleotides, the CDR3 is TGTGCCAGCAGTGAAGGACCAGGGAGGGGCTATGGCTACACCTTC.

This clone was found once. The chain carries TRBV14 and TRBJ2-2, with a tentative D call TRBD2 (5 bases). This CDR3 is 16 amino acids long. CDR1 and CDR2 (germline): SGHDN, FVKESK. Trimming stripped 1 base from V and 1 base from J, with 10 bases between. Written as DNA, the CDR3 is TGTGCCAGCAGCCAAGGGTCAGCGGTGAACACCGGGGAGCTGTTTTTT. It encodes CASSQGSAVNTGELFF.

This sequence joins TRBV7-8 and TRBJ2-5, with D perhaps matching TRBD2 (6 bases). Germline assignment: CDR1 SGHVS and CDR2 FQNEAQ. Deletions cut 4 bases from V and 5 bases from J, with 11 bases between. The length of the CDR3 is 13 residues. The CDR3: CASSYGTLETQYF. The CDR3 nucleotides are TGTGCCAGCAGCTATGGGACTTTGGAGACCCAGTACTTC. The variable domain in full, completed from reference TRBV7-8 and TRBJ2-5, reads GAGVSQSPRYKVAKRGQDVALRCDPISGHVSLFWYQQALGQGPEFLTYFQNEAQLDKSGLPSDRFFAERPEGSVSTLKIQRTQQEDSAVYLCASSYGTLETQYFGPGTRLLVL.

The CDR3 DNA is TGTGCCAGCAGGGCAGGGGACTATGGCTACACCTTC. It is translated as CASRAGDYGYTF. The chain links TRBV6-5 to TRBJ1-2; weak D call: TRBD1 (6 bases). V gave up 6 bases and J gave up 3 bases, with 8 bases separating them. CDR1 and CDR2 from the germline V gene are MNHEY and SVGAGI. The CDR3 spans 12 residues.

The CDR3: CASSGLAGGPGGELFF. The CDR3 DNA reads TGTGCCAGCAGCGGACTAGCGGGGGGGCCTGGAGGGGAGCTGTTTTTT. The rearrangement links TRBV6-2 or TRBV6-3 to TRBJ2-2; TRBD2 aligns across 15 bases. This CDR3 has 16 residues. The V and J ends lost 6 bases and 8 bases, in that order; junction bases with no gene match: 7. Germline V gene data show CDR1 as MNHEY and CDR2 as SVGEGT.

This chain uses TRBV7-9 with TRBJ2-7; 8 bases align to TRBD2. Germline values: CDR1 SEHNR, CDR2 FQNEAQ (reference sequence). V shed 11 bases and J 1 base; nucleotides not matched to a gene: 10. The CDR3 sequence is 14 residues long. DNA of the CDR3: TGTGCCGTTCCGGGGGGGCCCTCATCCTACGAGCAGTACTTC. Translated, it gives CAVPGGPSSYEQYF. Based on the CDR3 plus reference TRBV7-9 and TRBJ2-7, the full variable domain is DTGVSQNPRHKITKRGQNVTFRCDPISEHNRLYWYRQTLGQGPEFLTYFQNEAQLEKSRLLSDRFSAERPKGSFSTLEIQRTEQGDSAMYLCAVPGGPSSYEQYFGPGTRLTVT.

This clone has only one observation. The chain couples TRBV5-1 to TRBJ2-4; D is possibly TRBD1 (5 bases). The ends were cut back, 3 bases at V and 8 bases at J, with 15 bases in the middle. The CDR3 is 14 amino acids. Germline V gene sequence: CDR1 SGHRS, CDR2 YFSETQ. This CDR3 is CASSWTRDTDIQYF. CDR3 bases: TGCGCCAGCAGCTGGACCAGGGATACGGACATTCAGTACTTC. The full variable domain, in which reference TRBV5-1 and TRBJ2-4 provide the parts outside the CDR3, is KAGVTQTPRYLIKTRGQQVTLSCSPISGHRSVSWYQQTPGQGLQFLFEYFSETQRNKGNFPGRFSGRQFSNSRSEMNVSTLELGDSALYLCASSWTRDTDIQYFGAGTRLSVL.

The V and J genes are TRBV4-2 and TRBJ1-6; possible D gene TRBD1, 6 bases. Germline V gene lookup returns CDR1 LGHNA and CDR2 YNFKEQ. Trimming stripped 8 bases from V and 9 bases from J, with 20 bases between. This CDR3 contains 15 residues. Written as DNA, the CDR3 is TGTGCCAGCGGTTACCTACAGGGTTCAACTTCACCCCTCCACTTT. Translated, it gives CASGYLQGSTSPLHF.

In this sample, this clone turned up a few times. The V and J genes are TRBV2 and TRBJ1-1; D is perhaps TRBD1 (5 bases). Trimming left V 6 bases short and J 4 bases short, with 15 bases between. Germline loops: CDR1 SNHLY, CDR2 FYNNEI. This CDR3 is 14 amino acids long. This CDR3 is CASRSRGGATEAFF. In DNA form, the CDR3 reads TGTGCCAGCAGATCCCGGGGCGGGGCCACTGAAGCTTTCTTT.

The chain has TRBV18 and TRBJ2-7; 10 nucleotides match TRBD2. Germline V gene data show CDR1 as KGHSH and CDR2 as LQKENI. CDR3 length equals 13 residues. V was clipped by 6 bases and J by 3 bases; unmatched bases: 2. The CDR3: CASSIAGGYEQYF. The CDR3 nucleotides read TGTGCCAGCTCCATAGCGGGGGGCTACGAGCAGTACTTC.

CDR3 sequence: CASSLTVNQPQHF. In DNA form, the CDR3 reads TGTGCCAGCAGCTTGACAGTTAATCAGCCCCAGCATTTT. The rearrangement joins TRBV7-2 to TRBJ1-5; tentatively, D is TRBD1 (5 bases). V shed 3 bases and J shed 4 bases, with 7 bases lying between them. Germline V lookup: CDR1 SGHTA, CDR2 FQGNSA. This CDR3 is built from 13 residues.

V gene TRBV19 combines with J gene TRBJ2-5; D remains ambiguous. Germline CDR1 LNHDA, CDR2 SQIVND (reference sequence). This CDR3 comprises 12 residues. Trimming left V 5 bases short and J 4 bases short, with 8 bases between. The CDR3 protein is CASSLGPETQYF. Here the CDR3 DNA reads TGTGCCAGTAGTCTGGGCCCAGAGACCCAGTACTTC.

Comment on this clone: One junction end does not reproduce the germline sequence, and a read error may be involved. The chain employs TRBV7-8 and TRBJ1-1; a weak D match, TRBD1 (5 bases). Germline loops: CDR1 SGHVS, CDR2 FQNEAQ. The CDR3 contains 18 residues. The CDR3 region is CATSFRRGGGSRDTEAFF. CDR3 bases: TGTGCCACCAGCTTCCGTCGCGGGGGGGGGTCTAGAGACACTGAAGCTTTCTTT.

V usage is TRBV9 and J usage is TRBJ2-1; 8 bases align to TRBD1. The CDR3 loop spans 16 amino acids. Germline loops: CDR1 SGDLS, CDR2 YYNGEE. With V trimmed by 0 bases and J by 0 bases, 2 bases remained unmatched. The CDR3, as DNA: TGTGCCAGCAGCGTAGCAGGGGGCAACTCCTACAATGAGCAGTTCTTC. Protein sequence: CASSVAGGNSYNEQFF.

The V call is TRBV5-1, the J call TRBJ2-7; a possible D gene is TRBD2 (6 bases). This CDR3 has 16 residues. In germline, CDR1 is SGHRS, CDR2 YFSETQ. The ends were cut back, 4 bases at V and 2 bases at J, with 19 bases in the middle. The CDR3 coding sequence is TGCGCCAGCAGCCTCACCTCGGGGGTCAGAACCTACGAGCAGTACTTC. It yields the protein CASSLTSGVRTYEQYF.

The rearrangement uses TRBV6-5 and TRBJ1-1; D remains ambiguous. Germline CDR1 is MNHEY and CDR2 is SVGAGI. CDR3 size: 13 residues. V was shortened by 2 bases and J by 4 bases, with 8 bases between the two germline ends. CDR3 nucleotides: TGTGCCAGCAGTTACGGTTGGAGCACTGAAGCTTTCTTT. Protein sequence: CASSYGWSTEAFF.

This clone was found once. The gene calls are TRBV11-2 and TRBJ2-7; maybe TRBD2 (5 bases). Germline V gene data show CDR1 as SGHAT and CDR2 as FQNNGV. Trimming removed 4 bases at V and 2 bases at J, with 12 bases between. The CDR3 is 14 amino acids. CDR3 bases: TGTGCCAGCAGCTCGGGGTTAGCCACCTACGAGCAGTACTTC. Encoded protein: CASSSGLATYEQYF.

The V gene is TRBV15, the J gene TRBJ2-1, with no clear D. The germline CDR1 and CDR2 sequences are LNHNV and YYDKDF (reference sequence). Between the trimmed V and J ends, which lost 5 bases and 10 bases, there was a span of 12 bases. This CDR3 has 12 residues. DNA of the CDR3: TGTGCCACCAGCCCGGCCCTACAGGAGCAGTTCTTC. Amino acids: CATSPALQEQFF.